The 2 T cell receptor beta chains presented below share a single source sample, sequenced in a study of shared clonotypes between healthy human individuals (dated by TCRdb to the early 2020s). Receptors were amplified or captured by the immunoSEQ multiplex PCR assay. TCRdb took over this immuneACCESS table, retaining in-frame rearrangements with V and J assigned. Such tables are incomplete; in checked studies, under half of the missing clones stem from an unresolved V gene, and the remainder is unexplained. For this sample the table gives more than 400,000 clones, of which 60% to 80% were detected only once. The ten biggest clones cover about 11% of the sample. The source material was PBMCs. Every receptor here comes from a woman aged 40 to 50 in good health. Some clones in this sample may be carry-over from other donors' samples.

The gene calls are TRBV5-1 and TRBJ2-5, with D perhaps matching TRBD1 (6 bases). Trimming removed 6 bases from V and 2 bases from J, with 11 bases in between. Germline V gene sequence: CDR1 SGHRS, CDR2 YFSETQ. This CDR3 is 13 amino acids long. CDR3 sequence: CASTRDTQETQYF. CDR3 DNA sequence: TGCGCCAGCACCCGGGACACTCAAGAGACCCAGTACTTC.

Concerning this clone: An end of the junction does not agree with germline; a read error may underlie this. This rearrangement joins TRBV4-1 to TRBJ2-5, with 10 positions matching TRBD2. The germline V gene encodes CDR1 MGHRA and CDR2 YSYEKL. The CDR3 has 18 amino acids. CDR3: CASSQGSSGSRGRETQYF. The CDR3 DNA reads TGCGCCAGCAGTCAAGGCTCTAGCGGGAGTAGGGGCCGAGAGACCCAGTACTTC.